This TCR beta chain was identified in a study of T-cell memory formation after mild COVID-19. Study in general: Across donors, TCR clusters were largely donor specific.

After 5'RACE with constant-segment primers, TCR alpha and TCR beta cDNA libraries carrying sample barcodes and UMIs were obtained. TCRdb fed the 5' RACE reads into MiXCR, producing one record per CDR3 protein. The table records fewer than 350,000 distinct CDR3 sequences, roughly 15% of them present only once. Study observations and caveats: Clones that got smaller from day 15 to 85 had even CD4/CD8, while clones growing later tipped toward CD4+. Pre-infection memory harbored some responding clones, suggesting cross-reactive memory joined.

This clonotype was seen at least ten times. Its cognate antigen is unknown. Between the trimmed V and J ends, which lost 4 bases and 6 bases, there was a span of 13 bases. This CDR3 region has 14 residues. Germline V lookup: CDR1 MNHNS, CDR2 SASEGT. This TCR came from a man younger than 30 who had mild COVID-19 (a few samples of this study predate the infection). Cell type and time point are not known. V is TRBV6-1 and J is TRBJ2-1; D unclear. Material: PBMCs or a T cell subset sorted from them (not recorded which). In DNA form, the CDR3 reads TGTGCCAGCAGTGCCCACGTAAAGGGCAATGAGCAGTTCTTC. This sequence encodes CASSAHVKGNEQFF.